This TCR beta chain was identified during a study of T cell responses to AZD1222 COVID-19 vaccine. A note on this clone: Antigen unknown.

The CDR3 loop spans 14 amino acids. Whole-study findings and limits: There were vaccine-associated CD4 TCRs across spike, dominant at 160-218 and 743-854. An increase in Spike-specific TCR breadth and depth was observed after two AZD1222 doses.

Sequenced by immunoSEQ multiplex PCR; TCRdb stores in-frame clones only, minus some. Among some 120,000 clones listed, 75% to 90% were seen once. The material sequenced was peripheral blood, taken on day 0 of MenACWY control vaccination. The receptor was isolated from an adult in good health. This sequence joins TRBV21-1 and TRBJ1-4. TRBV21-1 is a recognized pseudogene. This chain's CDR3 is CASSTLRGCEKLFF. CDR3 in DNA: TGTGCCAGCAGCACTCTGAGGGGATGTGAAAAACTGTTTTTT.